Below are 32 T cell receptor beta chains sequenced from a single sample in a study of early T cells in non-severe SARS-CoV-2 infection. TCRdb fed the 5' RACE reads into MiXCR, producing one record per CDR3 protein. The sample has just under 30,000 distinct CDR3 sequences; around 5.1% are singletons. Sequenced: whole blood. The receptors were sampled from an adult who was a healthcare worker with PCR-confirmed SARS-CoV-2 infection or an uninfected control (not recorded which).

This clonotype was recorded a few times. This rearrangement joins TRBV11-2 to TRBJ2-3; D gene unclear. The CDR3 covers 14 residues. Between the trimmed V and J ends, which lost 0 bases and 6 bases, there was a span of 10 bases. CDR1 is SGHAT and CDR2 is FQNNGV in the germline V gene. The CDR3 loop reads CASSLDPRRDTQYF. The CDR3, as DNA: TGTGCCAGCAGCTTAGACCCCCGGCGGGATACGCAGTATTTT.

This clonotype was recorded many times. The CDR3 protein is CASSYSIGLTGTSLRDGYTF. The CDR3 DNA is TGTGCCAGCAGTTACTCGATCGGGCTGACCGGGACATCCTTAAGGGATGGCTACACCTTC. The chain recombines TRBV6-5 with TRBJ1-2, with a tentative D call TRBD1 (6 bases). Per the germline V gene, CDR1 is MNHEY and CDR2 is SVGAGI. V shed 0 bases and J shed 6 bases, with 29 bases lying between them. The CDR3 is 20 residues long.

This clonotype was counted at least ten times. The chain carries TRBV11-2 and TRBJ2-1, with D maybe TRBD1 (5 bases). The CDR3 contains 17 residues. V shed 1 base and J shed 0 bases, with 13 bases lying between them. Germline loops: CDR1 SGHAT, CDR2 FQNNGV. This chain's CDR3 is CASSLGGRASSYNEQFF. The CDR3 coding sequence is TGTGCCAGCAGCTTAGGGGGCAGGGCAAGCTCCTACAATGAGCAGTTCTTC. The full variable domain, rest sourced from reference TRBV11-2 and TRBJ2-1, is EAGVAQSPRYKIIEKRQSVAFWCNPISGHATLYWYQQILGQGPKLLIQFQNNGVVDDSQLPKDRFSAERLKGVDSTLKIQPAKLEDSAVYLCASSLGGRASSYNEQFFGPGTRLTVL.

This clonotype occurred many times. The chain combines TRBV18 with TRBJ1-1; D perhaps matches TRBD1 (5 bases). There are 13 residues in the CDR3. Germline lookup yields CDR1 KGHSH and CDR2 LQKENI. Trimming shortened V by 4 bases and J by 1 base, and 7 bases separated the two germline ends. DNA of the CDR3: TGTGCCAGCTCACAAGGACAGAACACTGAAGCTTTCTTT. This sequence encodes CASSQGQNTEAFF. Combining the CDR3 with reference TRBV18 and TRBJ1-1 gives the whole variable domain NAGVMQNPRHLVRRRGQEARLRCSPMKGHSHVYWYRQLPEEGLKFMVYLQKENIIDESGMPKERFSAEFPKEGPSILRIQQVVRGDSAAYFCASSQGQNTEAFFGQGTRLTVV.

This clonotype came up many times. V usage is TRBV6-1 and J usage is TRBJ2-3, with 9 positions matching TRBD1. V lost 1 base and J lost 4; bases outside the gene matches: 6. The CDR3 runs 16 residues. From germline, CDR1 is MNHNS and CDR2 SASEGT. CDR3 sequence (DNA): TGTGCCAGCAGTGAAGATGCGGGGACAGGGCCAGATACGCAGTATTTT. This encodes CASSEDAGTGPDTQYF.

Only a few counts were recorded for this clonotype. This chain connects TRBV7-2 to TRBJ2-7; maybe TRBD2 (5 bases). V dropped 4 bases and J dropped 0 bases, with 13 bases sitting between them. The CDR3 spans 15 residues. The germline gives CDR1 SGHTA, CDR2 FQGNSA. As DNA, the CDR3 is TGTGCCAGCAGCTCCCGGACGGGGAGCTCCTACGAGCAGTACTTC. Translating it yields CASSSRTGSSYEQYF.

There are many counts of this clonotype. This chain uses TRBV28 with TRBJ2-7; D is undetermined. The ends were cut back, 2 bases at V and 2 bases at J, with 10 bases in the middle. The CDR3 is 14 residues long. CDR1 MDHEN and CDR2 SYDVKM come from the germline V gene. CDR3 in DNA: TGTGCCAGCAGTTTAAGGTCCCCGCCCTACGAGCAGTACTTC. Translation gives CASSLRSPPYEQYF.

The sample holds many counts of this clonotype. The chain links TRBV6-2 or TRBV6-3 to TRBJ2-2; 9 positions match TRBD2. There are 15 residues in the CDR3. The germline CDR1 and CDR2 sequences are MNHEY and SVGEGT. Trimming at V came to 7 bases and at J to 1 base, leaving 4 bases not matched to a gene. The CDR3 loop reads CASKRLAVNTGELFF. CDR3 nucleotides: TGTGCCAGCAAGAGACTAGCGGTGAACACCGGGGAGCTGTTTTTT.

This clonotype came up many times. This sequence joins TRBV7-8 and TRBJ2-7; a weak D match, TRBD2 (5 bases). V was pared by 2 bases and J by 8 bases, with 13 bases between. The CDR3 is 13 residues long. Germline V gives CDR1 SGHVS, CDR2 FQNEAQ. This CDR3 reads CASSLSEGSKQYF. The CDR3 nucleotides read TGTGCCAGCAGCTTATCAGAGGGATCGAAGCAGTACTTC.

This clonotype was seen ten or more times. The rearrangement uses TRBV18 and TRBJ2-7, with 9 bases matching TRBD2. This CDR3 is 16 amino acids long. After removal of 3 bases from V and 5 bases from J, the junction contained 11 bases not matched to a gene. CDR1 KGHSH and CDR2 LQKENI come from the germline V gene. CDR3 DNA sequence: TGTGCCAGCTCACCGACTATAGCGGGGGCCGCCCACGAGCAGTACTTC. Its translation is CASSPTIAGAAHEQYF.

A few counts support this clonotype. The rearrangement uses TRBV5-1 and TRBJ2-2; 12 positions match TRBD1. CDR1 and CDR2 from the germline V gene are SGHRS and YFSETQ. V trimming: 3 bases; J trimming: 8 bases; junction bases outside the gene matches: 8. The CDR3 length is 16 residues. This CDR3 is CASSSPGTGGGGELFF. In DNA form, the CDR3 reads TGCGCCAGCAGCTCCCCCGGGACAGGGGGCGGTGGGGAGCTGTTTTTT. The full variable domain, completed using reference TRBV5-1 and TRBJ2-2, is KAGVTQTPRYLIKTRGQQVTLSCSPISGHRSVSWYQQTPGQGLQFLFEYFSETQRNKGNFPGRFSGRQFSNSRSEMNVSTLELGDSALYLCASSSPGTGGGGELFFGEGSRLTVL.

V usage is TRBV3-1 and J usage is TRBJ2-7; D possibly corresponds to TRBD1 (5 bases). V lost 5 bases and J lost 12, with 20 bases in between. The germline gives CDR1 LGHDT, CDR2 YNNKEL (reference sequence). This CDR3 has 13 residues. The chain's CDR3 is CASSATLSGRGYF. The CDR3 nucleotides read TGTGCCAGCAGCGCGACCCTCTCAGGGCGCGGGTACTTC.

This clonotype was counted many times. This chain joins TRBV11-3 and TRBJ1-1; D unresolved. The ends were cut back, 5 bases at V and 4 bases at J, with 11 bases in the middle. Germline lookup yields CDR1 SGHNT and CDR2 YENEEA. CDR3 length: 13 amino acids. Written as DNA, the CDR3 is TGTGCCAGCAGCCCAACTAGTGGCACTGAAGCTTTCTTT. Amino acid sequence: CASSPTSGTEAFF.

This clonotype was seen many times. V gene TRBV6-5 combines with J gene TRBJ2-7; 7 bases fit TRBD2. V trimming: 5 bases; J trimming: 5 bases; junction bases outside the gene matches: 9. The CDR3 spans 14 residues. Germline lookup yields CDR1 MNHEY and CDR2 SVGAGI. The CDR3 is CASSGLGSRNEQYF. In DNA form, the CDR3 reads TGTGCCAGCAGTGGACTAGGGAGTAGGAACGAGCAGTACTTC.

In this sample, this clonotype turned up many times. J is TRBJ1-4 and V is TRBV6-6; D perhaps matches TRBD1 (6 bases). The germline V gene has CDR1 MNHNY and CDR2 SVGAGI (reference sequence). V lost 2 bases and J 10 bases, leaving 11 bases between the germline ends. This CDR3 is built from 13 residues. The DNA for the CDR3 is TGTGCCAGCAGTTACAGGCTAGGGGGAAAACTGTTTTTT. It specifies CASSYRLGGKLFF.

This clonotype was seen repeatedly, ten times or more. The rearrangement uses TRBV19 and TRBJ2-1, with TRBD2 matching 10 bases. Germline V gene sequence: CDR1 LNHDA, CDR2 SQIVND (reference sequence). Germline trimming cut 3 bases from V and 3 bases from J; bases unmatched to any gene: 5. The CDR3 is made up of 16 amino acids. CDR3: CASSMVGLAVYNEQFF. The CDR3 DNA reads as TGTGCCAGTAGTATGGTAGGACTAGCGGTCTACAATGAGCAGTTCTTC.

This clonotype has a handful of counts. The chain employs TRBV10-1 and TRBJ1-1; 7 bases line up with TRBD1. J gave up 5 bases and V 6 bases, and 9 bases lay outside the gene matches. CDR1 and CDR2 from the germline V gene are WNHNN and SYGVQD (reference sequence). The CDR3 runs 14 residues. CDR3 region: CASSRDSGGTEAFF. The CDR3 region has the DNA TGCGCCAGCAGCCGGGACAGTGGAGGTACTGAAGCTTTCTTT.

The chain uses TRBV4-1 and TRBJ1-2; D possibly corresponds to TRBD1 (5 bases). The CDR3 totals 14 residues. The V gene's germline CDR1 is MGHRA and CDR2 YSYEKL. The V gene lost 1 base and the J gene lost 3 bases, with 9 bases spanning the gap. CDR3 coding DNA: TGCGCCAGCAGCCAAGGCCGGGGCGACTATGGCTACACCTTC. Translating it yields CASSQGRGDYGYTF.

The genes are TRBV7-9 and TRBJ2-7; D unresolved. V lost 5 bases and J 0 bases, leaving 11 bases between the germline ends. This CDR3 has 14 residues. Germline V gene data show CDR1 as SEHNR and CDR2 as FQNEAQ (reference sequence). The CDR3 sequence: CASSRPLFSYEQYF. The CDR3, as DNA: TGTGCCAGCAGCCGACCCCTCTTCTCCTACGAGCAGTACTTC. Full variable domain (remainder filled in from reference TRBV7-9 and TRBJ2-7): DTGVSQNPRHKITKRGQNVTFRCDPISEHNRLYWYRQTLGQGPEFLTYFQNEAQLEKSRLLSDRFSAERPKGSFSTLEIQRTEQGDSAMYLCASSRPLFSYEQYFGPGTRLTVT.

This clonotype was counted between two and nine times. V and J are TRBV7-2 and TRBJ2-5, with D tentatively TRBD1 (5 bases). V gave up 5 bases and J gave up 5 bases, with 12 bases separating them. This CDR3 spans 13 amino acids. Germline CDR1 reads SGHTA; CDR2 reads FQGNSA. The CDR3 bases are TGTGCCAGCAGCCTGAAGGGGTCCGAGACCCAGTACTTC. Translation gives CASSLKGSETQYF.

The chain joins TRBV5-4 to TRBJ1-5; 8 bases are shared with TRBD1. Per the germline V gene, CDR1 is SGHNT and CDR2 is YYREEE (reference sequence). The CDR3 loop spans 14 amino acids. With 1 base clipped from V and 6 bases from J, the junction kept 3 bases outside the gene matches. This CDR3 is CASSLQGAGQPQHF. As DNA, the CDR3 is TGTGCCAGCAGCTTGCAGGGGGCCGGTCAGCCCCAGCATTTT.

The chain combines TRBV7-2 with TRBJ2-1, with 7 bases fitting TRBD1. The V segment lost 5 bases and the J segment 9 bases; nucleotides outside the gene matches: 4. Germline lookup yields CDR1 SGHTA and CDR2 FQGNSA. The CDR3 totals 12 residues. The CDR3 loop reads CASSLDRAEQFF. CDR3 coding DNA: TGTGCCAGCAGCCTCGACAGGGCTGAGCAGTTCTTC.

This clonotype occurred a few times. The chain uses TRBV10-2 and TRBJ2-7; 7 bases align to TRBD2. The J segment lost 5 bases and the V segment lost 3 bases, leaving 7 bases of the junction unmatched. Germline V lookup: CDR1 WSHSY, CDR2 SAAADI. The CDR3 is 14 residues long. CDR3: CASSESSGIDEQYF. CDR3 in DNA: TGCGCCAGCAGTGAATCCAGCGGGATCGACGAGCAGTACTTC.

This clonotype was seen repeatedly, ten times or more. V and J are TRBV6-6 and TRBJ1-2; maybe TRBD1 (5 bases). The CDR3 loop spans 12 amino acids. Trimming stripped 7 bases from V and 7 bases from J, with 13 bases between. Germline CDR1 MNHNY, CDR2 SVGAGI (reference sequence). CDR3 sequence: CASTRGESGYTF. The CDR3, as DNA: TGTGCCAGCACCCGGGGCGAGTCTGGCTACACCTTC.

By proportion, this clonotype is medium-sized (0.01 to 0.1%). The chain has TRBV27 and TRBJ2-1; 7 nucleotides line up with TRBD1. The length of the CDR3 is 16 residues. J lost 2 bases, V lost 3 bases, and 7 bases had no gene match. CDR1 is MNHEY, CDR2 SMNVEV, per germline (reference sequence). CDR3 region: CASSLGQGVTYNEQFF. The DNA of the CDR3 is TGTGCCAGCAGTTTGGGTCAGGGGGTTACCTACAATGAGCAGTTCTTC.

This clonotype was observed many times. CDR3 nucleotide sequence: TGTGCCAGCAGTGAAGATTGGGCTAGCGGAAGAACAGATACGCAGTATTTT. Translating gives CASSEDWASGRTDTQYF. J is TRBJ2-3 and V is TRBV2; the match to TRBD2 covers 7 bases. Germline V gene sequence: CDR1 SNHLY, CDR2 FYNNEI. The CDR3 extends over 17 amino acids. Trimming took 1 base from V and 3 from J; bases not matched to a gene: 10.

This clonotype was observed at least ten times. The genes are TRBV18 and TRBJ1-6; a weak D match, TRBD1 (5 bases). Deletions cut 4 bases from V and 6 bases from J, with 13 bases between. This CDR3 spans 15 amino acids. The germline CDR1 and CDR2 sequences are KGHSH and LQKENI. The CDR3 sequence: CASSRDVGLNSPLHF. CDR3 DNA sequence: TGTGCCAGCTCACGGGATGTGGGGCTTAATTCACCCCTCCACTTT.

The chain recombines TRBV7-8 with TRBJ1-6; 8 nucleotides align to TRBD1. The CDR3 covers 16 residues. Trimming at V came to 6 bases and at J to 7 bases, leaving 11 bases not matched to a gene. The germline CDR1 and CDR2 sequences are SGHVS and FQNEAQ. The CDR3 nucleotides are TGTGCCAGCAGGTTAATTCCGGGACAGGAGAATTCACCCCTCCACTTT. Protein: CASRLIPGQENSPLHF.

The CDR3 sequence: CASSLIAGAHTGELFF. The DNA for the CDR3 is TGTGCCAGCAGCTTGATAGCGGGGGCGCACACCGGGGAGCTGTTTTTT. This chain links TRBV5-5 with TRBJ2-2, with 9 bases lining up with TRBD2. CDR1 and CDR2 from the germline V gene are SGHKS and YYEKEE (reference sequence). V gave up 1 base and J gave up 3 bases; unmatched junction bases: 4. CDR3 length: 16 residues.

Comments on this clonotype: With a much larger clone just one base away, this may be a read error. CDR3 nucleotide sequence: TGCAGTGCTAGAGTATCCCGGGGGGGCTTCACCAGGGAGCTGTTTTTT. As protein: CSARVSRGGFTRELFF. The V and J genes are TRBV20-1 and TRBJ2-2, with TRBD2 matching over 8 bases. CDR1 is DFQATT and CDR2 is SNEGSKA in the germline V gene (reference sequence). The CDR3 spans 16 residues.

This clonotype was detected a few times. The chain couples TRBV7-9 to TRBJ2-3; D call uncertain. The V gene lost 8 bases and the J gene lost 2 bases, with 11 bases spanning the gap. Germline V gene lookup returns CDR1 SEHNR and CDR2 FQNEAQ (reference sequence). The CDR3 consists of 13 residues. The CDR3 DNA follows: TGTGCCAGCGCCCGCCCCAACACAGATACGCAGTATTTT. Translation gives CASARPNTDTQYF.

At least ten counts were recorded for this clonotype. The CDR3 protein is CSVYLQGTSYEQYF. The CDR3, as DNA: TGCAGCGTTTACCTACAAGGGACCTCCTACGAGCAGTACTTC. The chain couples TRBV29-1 to TRBJ2-7; D may match TRBD1 or TRBD2 (5 bases each). Trimming left V 5 bases short and J 0 bases short, with 14 bases between. The germline CDR1 and CDR2 sequences are SQVTM and ANQGSEA. This CDR3 has 14 residues.